The rows below give T cell receptor beta chains drawn from one sample of a study of blood T cells in healthy people across ages. TCRdb fed the 5' RACE reads into MiXCR, producing one record per CDR3 protein. The sample has approximately 800,000 distinct CDR3 sequences; around two thirds are singletons. The specimen was blood. All receptors derive from a man aged 30 to 45 in good health. Both conserved end residues are part of each CDR3. A D gene is named only where the DNA matches it firmly. For some rows the clone size is stated as once, few or many, or as a class when expanded; others skip it.

cdr3_nt	cdr3_aa	j_call	clone_size	v_call	d_call
TGCGCCAGCAGCTTGGGGACAGATACTATCAATGAGCAGTTCTTC	CASSLGTDTINEQFF	TRBJ2-1	few	TRBV5-1	.
TGTGCCAGCAGTTTAAAGGGGCAGGGTAATCAGCCCCAGCATTTT	CASSLKGQGNQPQHF	TRBJ1-5	.	TRBV12-3/TRBV12-4	.
TGTGCCAGCAGCGTAGGGTCGGGTTACGAGACCCAGTACTTC	CASSVGSGYETQYF	TRBJ2-5	.	TRBV9	.
TGTGCCAGCAGTGACCTGAACCCGGACAGGGGCTATGGCTACACCTTC	CASSDLNPDRGYGYTF	TRBJ1-2	.	TRBV25-1	TRBD1
TGTGCCAGCAGCGCGACAGGGAGCCCCACCCTCAACACTGAAGCTTTCTTT	CASSATGSPTLNTEAFF	TRBJ1-1	.	TRBV9	TRBD1
TGCAGTGCTAGTACGACAGGGAACTATGGCTACACCTTC	CSASTTGNYGYTF	TRBJ1-2	.	TRBV20-1	TRBD1
TGCGCCAGCAGCCAAGCTAGCGGGGGGCACAATGAGCAGTTCTTC	CASSQASGGHNEQFF	TRBJ2-1	.	TRBV4-3	TRBD2
TGTGCCAGCAGAAAGGACGGCGAAGAGACCCAGTACTTC	CASRKDGEETQYF	TRBJ2-5	few	TRBV6-2/TRBV6-3	.
TGTGCCAGCGGGGGGGGAGAGGATGAGCAGTTCTTC	CASGGGEDEQFF	TRBJ2-1	.	TRBV13	TRBD2
TGTGCCAGCACCCGGGTCATTGGCGAGCAGTACTTC	CASTRVIGEQYF	TRBJ2-7	.	TRBV12-3/TRBV12-4	.
TGCGCCAGCAGCGATTGGGGCGGTCCGGAGACCCAGTACTTC	CASSDWGGPETQYF	TRBJ2-5	.	TRBV5-1	.
TGCAGCGTTGAAGAGGGGGCGAACTATGGCTGCACCTTC	CSVEEGANYGCTF	TRBJ1-2	.	TRBV29-1	.
TGTGCTAGCAGTTACTCAGACCCAGCCTACGAGCAGTACTTC	CASSYSDPAYEQYF	TRBJ2-7	.	TRBV6-5	.
TGTGCCAGCAGCAACGAGGGAGACTCCTATAATTCACCCCTCCACTTT	CASSNEGDSYNSPLHF	TRBJ1-6	.	TRBV6-6	.
TGTGCCAGCAGCCAGTACCGGGACAGGGAGGAAAACTATGGCTACACCTTC	CASSQYRDREENYGYTF	TRBJ1-2	.	TRBV4-2	TRBD1
TGTGCCAGCAGCGCAGGGACAGGGCCCTCAACTAATGAAAAACTGTTTTTT	CASSAGTGPSTNEKLFF	TRBJ1-4	.	TRBV7-9	TRBD1
TGCAGTGCTAGCGATGAGGGACTAGCGGGTACAGATACGCAGTATTTT	CSASDEGLAGTDTQYF	TRBJ2-3	few	TRBV20-1	TRBD2
TGTACCAGCAGCCGCCAGGGGTACGGCTCCTACAATGAGCAGTTCTTC	CTSSRQGYGSYNEQFF	TRBJ2-1	.	TRBV6-5	.
TGCAGTGCTAAGCCCAGGTGGGCGTCATACAATGAGCAGTTCTTC	CSAKPRWASYNEQFF	TRBJ2-1	.	TRBV20-1	.
TGTGCCAGCAGCTTATGGACATTAGGGACAGATACGCAGTATTTT	CASSLWTLGTDTQYF	TRBJ2-3	.	TRBV7-2	.
TGTGCCAGCAGCGGGGGGGGGACTACTGCTACAAATGAGCAGTTCTTC	CASSGGGTTATNEQFF	TRBJ2-1	.	TRBV9	TRBD2
TGTGCCAGCAGCAGAATCCGGGACAGCCTCCAAGAGACCCAGTACTTC	CASSRIRDSLQETQYF	TRBJ2-5	.	TRBV7-9	TRBD1
TGTGCCAGCAGGCCCAGGGGGTCCTACGAGCAGTACTTC	CASRPRGSYEQYF	TRBJ2-7	once	TRBV12-3/TRBV12-4	TRBD1
TGTGCCACGCAATCTAGCGGGGGGGTCGAGACCCAGTACTTC	CATQSSGGVETQYF	TRBJ2-5	.	TRBV24-1	TRBD2
TGTGCCAGCAGCGTATTTTCCGGGGAGCAGTTCTTC	CASSVFSGEQFF	TRBJ2-1	many	TRBV9	.
TGTGCCAGCAGTTTAGAACCGGGACAGGGGGTCAGGTTCTTC	CASSLEPGQGVRFF	TRBJ2-1	.	TRBV12-3/TRBV12-4	TRBD1
TGCGCCAGCAGCCAAGATATGGGTCCTTCCTACAATGAGCAGTTCTTC	CASSQDMGPSYNEQFF	TRBJ2-1	.	TRBV4-3	.